This T cell receptor (beta chain) was identified in a study of T cell repertoires in cytomegalovirus infection. Study-wide context: Recently identified HLA-C-restricted and well-studied HLA-B-restricted CMV epitopes were used. Shared public TCR beta signatures pointed to both CMV infection and a matching HLA type.

Using its own MiXCR run on the reads, TCRdb lists one record per CDR3 protein. The repertoire includes about 920,000 distinct CDR3 sequences, 31% of them detected once, and more than 12% sits in the top ten. Regarding this clonotype: As yet, its antigen is unknown.

Trimming cost V 6 bases and J 5 bases, with 16 bases left between them. The CDR3 runs 14 residues. Germline loops: CDR1 SNHLY, CDR2 FYNNEI. The sample consisted of cultured CD8+ T cells from PBMCs, taken from culture after CMV antigen stimulation. This sequence was found in a human donor in good health (CMV status not recorded). Some clones in this sample may be carry-over from other donors' samples. This chain uses TRBV2 with TRBJ1-2; D is possibly TRBD1 (5 bases). The CDR3 region is CASSRAGTEYGYTF. In nucleotides, the CDR3 is TGTGCCAGCAGCAGAGCCGGGACTGAGTATGGCTACACCTTC.